What follows describes a single TCR beta chain. The germline V and J ends were trimmed by 2 bases and 4 bases, with 4 bases remaining between them. CDR3 length: 12 amino acids. Germline CDR1 reads SGHDT; CDR2 reads YYEEEE. These data originate in a study of T cell responses to AZD1222 COVID-19 vaccine. Method: immunoSEQ multiplex PCR; TCRdb's copy keeps in-frame clones and lacks some. The table has roughly 150,000 clones, roughly 88% seen once. The receptor's source is an adult in good health. This rearrangement joins TRBV5-6 to TRBJ1-5; the D is unclear. The starting material was peripheral blood, obtained on day 0 of MenACWY control vaccination. The CDR3 nucleotides are TGTGCCAGCAGCTTTAGTAATCAGCCCCAGCATTTT. Amino acids: CASSFSNQPQHF. The whole variable domain, filled in from reference TRBV5-6 and TRBJ1-5, reads DAGVTQSPTHLIKTRGQQVTLRCSPKSGHDTVSWYQQALGQGPQFIFQYYEEEERQRGNFPDRFSGHQFPNYSSELNVNALLLGDSALYLCASSFSNQPQHFGDGTRLSIL.